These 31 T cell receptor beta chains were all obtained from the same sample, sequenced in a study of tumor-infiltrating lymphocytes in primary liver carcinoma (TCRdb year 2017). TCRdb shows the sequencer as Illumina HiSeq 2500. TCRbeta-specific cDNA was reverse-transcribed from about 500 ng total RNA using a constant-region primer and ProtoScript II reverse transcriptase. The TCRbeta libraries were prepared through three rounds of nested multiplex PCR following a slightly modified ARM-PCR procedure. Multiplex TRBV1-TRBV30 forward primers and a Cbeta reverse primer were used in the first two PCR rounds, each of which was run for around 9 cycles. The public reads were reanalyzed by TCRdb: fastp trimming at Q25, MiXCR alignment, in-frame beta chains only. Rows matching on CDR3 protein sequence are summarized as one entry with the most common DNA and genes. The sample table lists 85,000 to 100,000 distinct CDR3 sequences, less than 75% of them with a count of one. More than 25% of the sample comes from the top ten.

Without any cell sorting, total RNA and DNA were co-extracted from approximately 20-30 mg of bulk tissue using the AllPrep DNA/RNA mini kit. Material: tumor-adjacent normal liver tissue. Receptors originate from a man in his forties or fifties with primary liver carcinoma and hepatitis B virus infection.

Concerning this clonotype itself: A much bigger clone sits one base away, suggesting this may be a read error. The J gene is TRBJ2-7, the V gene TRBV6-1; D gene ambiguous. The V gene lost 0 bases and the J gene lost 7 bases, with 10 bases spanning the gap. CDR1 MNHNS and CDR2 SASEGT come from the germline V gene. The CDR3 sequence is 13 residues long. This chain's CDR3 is CASSEACGVEQYF. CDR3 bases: TGTGCCAGCAGTGAAGCGTGCGGTGTGGAGCAGTACTTC.

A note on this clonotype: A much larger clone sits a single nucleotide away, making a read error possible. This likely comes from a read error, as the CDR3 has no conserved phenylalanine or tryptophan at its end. Written as DNA, the CDR3 is TGCAGCGTCAATTCTAGAGGCACCGGGGAGCTGTTTTGT. Its protein product is CSVNSRGTGELFC. The chain combines TRBV29-1 with TRBJ2-2; no clear D. The ends were cut back, 6 bases at V and 4 bases at J, with 12 bases in the middle. The CDR3 has 13 amino acids. Germline assignment: CDR1 SQVTM and CDR2 ANQGSEA.

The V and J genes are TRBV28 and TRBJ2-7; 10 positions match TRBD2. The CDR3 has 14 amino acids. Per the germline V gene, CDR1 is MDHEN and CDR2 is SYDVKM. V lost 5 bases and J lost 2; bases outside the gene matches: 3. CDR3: CASSTSGGAYEQYF. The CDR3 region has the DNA TGTGCCAGCAGTACCAGCGGGGGGGCCTACGAGCAGTACTTC.

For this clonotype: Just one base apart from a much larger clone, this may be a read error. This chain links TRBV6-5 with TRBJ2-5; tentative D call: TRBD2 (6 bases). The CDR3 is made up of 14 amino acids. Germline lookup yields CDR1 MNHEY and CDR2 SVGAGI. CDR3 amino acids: CASSYLGGQDTQYF. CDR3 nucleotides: TGTGCCAGCAGTTACCTCGGGGGTCAAGATACCCAGTACTTC.

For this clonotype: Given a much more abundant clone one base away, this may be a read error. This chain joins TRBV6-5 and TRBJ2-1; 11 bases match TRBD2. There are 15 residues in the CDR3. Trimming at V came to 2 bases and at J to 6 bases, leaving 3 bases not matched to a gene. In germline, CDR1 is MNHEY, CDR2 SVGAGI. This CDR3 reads CASSYSTSGSNEQFF. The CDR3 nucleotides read TGTGCCAGCAGTTACAGCACTAGCGGGAGCAATGAGCAGTTCTTC.

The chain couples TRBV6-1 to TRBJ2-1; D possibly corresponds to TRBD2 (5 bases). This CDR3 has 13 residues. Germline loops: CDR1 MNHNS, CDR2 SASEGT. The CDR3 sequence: CTRSEEMGDEQFF. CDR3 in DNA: TGTACTAGAAGTGAAGAAATGGGCGATGAGCAGTTCTTC.

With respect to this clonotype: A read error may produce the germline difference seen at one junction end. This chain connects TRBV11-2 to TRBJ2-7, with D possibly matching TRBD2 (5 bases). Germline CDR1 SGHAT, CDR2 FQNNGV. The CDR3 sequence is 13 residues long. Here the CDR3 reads CASSFQLAEEQYF. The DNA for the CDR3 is TGCGCCAGCAGCTTTCAGCTAGCCGAGGAACAGTACTTC. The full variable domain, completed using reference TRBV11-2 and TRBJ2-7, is EAGVAQSPRYKIIEKRQSVAFWCNPISGHATLYWYQQILGQGPKLLIQFQNNGVVDDSQLPKDRFSAERLKGVDSTLKIQPAKLEDSAVYLCASSFQLAEEQYFGPGTRLTVT.

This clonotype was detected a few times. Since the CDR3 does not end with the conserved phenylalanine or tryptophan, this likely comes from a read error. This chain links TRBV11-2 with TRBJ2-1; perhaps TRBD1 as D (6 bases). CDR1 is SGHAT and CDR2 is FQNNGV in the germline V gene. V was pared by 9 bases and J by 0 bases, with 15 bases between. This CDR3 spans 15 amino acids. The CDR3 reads CASSVDRPSYNEQFS. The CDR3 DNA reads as TGTGCCAGTAGCGTCGACAGGCCCTCCTACAATGAGCAGTTCTCC.

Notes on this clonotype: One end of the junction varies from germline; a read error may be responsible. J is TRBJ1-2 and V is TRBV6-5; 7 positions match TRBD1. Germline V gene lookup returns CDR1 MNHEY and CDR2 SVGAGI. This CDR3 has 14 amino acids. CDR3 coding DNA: TGTACCAGCAATGTGCAGGGGGGAAAGGATGACTACACCTTC. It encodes CTSNVQGGKDDYTF.

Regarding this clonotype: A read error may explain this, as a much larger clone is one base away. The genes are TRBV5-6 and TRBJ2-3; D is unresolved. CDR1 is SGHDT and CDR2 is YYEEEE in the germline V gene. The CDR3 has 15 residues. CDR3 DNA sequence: TGTGCCGGCAGGTTTATGGCCATACGCACAGATACGCAGTATTTT. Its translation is CAGRFMAIRTDTQYF.

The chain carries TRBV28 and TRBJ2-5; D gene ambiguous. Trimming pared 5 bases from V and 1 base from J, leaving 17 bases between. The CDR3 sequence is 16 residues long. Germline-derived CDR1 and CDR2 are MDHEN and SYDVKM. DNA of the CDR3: TGTGCCAGCAGTACCTACAAGGACGGCCCCCAAGAGACCCAGTACTTC. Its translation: CASSTYKDGPQETQYF.

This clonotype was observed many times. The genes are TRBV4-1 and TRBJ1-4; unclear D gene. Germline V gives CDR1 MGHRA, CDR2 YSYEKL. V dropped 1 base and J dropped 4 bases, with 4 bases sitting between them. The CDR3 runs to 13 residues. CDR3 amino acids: CASSQAGNEKLFF. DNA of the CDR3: TGCGCCAGCAGCCAAGCCGGTAATGAAAAACTGTTTTTT.

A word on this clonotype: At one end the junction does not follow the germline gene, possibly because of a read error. The CDR3 sequence: CASSPQEIGREETQYF. For the CDR3, the DNA is TGTGCCAGCAGCCCCCAAGAGATTGGGAGGGAGGAGACCCAATACTTC. The chain carries TRBV11-2 and TRBJ2-5; 7 bases align to TRBD2. The CDR3 totals 16 residues. Germline-derived CDR1 and CDR2 are SGHAT and FQNNGV.

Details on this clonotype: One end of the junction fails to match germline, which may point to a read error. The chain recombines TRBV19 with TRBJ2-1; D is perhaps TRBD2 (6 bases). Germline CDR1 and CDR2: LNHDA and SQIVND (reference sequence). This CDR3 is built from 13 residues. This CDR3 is CASSIAGETELLF. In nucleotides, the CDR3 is TGTGCCAGTAGTATAGCGGGAGAGACTGAGCTGTTATTC. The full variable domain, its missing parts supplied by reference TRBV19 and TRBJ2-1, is DGGITQSPKYLFRKEGQNVTLSCEQNLNHDAMYWYRQDPGQGLRLIYYSQIVNDFQKGDIAEGYSVSREKKESFPLTVTSAQKNPTAFYLCASSIAGETELLFGPGTRLTVL.

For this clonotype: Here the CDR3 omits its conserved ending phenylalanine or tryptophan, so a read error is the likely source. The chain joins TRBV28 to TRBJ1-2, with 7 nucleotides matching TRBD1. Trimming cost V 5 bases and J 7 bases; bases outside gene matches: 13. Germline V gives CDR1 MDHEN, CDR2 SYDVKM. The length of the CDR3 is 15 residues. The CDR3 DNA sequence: TGTGCCAGCAGTACCGGGCCCGGGACAGCCAGTGGCTACACCTTG. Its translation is CASSTGPGTASGYTL.

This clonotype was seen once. The CDR3 here is CASSRPVGNTDTQYF. The CDR3 coding sequence is TGTGCCAGCAGCCGGCCGGTGGGGAACACAGATACGCAGTATTTT. The J gene is TRBJ2-3, the V gene TRBV11-2; D uncertain. This CDR3 region has 15 residues. The V end was cut by 5 bases, the J end by 2 bases, with 14 bases between. Germline V gene lookup returns CDR1 SGHAT and CDR2 FQNNGV.

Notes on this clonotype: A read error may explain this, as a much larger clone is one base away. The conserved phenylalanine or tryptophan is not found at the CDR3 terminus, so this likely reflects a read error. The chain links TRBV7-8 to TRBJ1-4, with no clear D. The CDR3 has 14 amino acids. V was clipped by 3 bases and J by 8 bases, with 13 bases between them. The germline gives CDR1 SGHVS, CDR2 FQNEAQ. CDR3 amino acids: CASSLSGIYEKLFL. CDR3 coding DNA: TGTGCCAGCAGCTTGTCCGGGATCTACGAAAAACTGTTTCTT.

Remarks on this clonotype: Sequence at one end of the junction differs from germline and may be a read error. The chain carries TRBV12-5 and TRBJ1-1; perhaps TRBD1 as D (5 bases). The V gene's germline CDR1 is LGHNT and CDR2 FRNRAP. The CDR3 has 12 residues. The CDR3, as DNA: TGTGCTTGTGGTTCGGGGCAGGGCGAAGCTTTCTTT. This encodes CACGSGQGEAFF.

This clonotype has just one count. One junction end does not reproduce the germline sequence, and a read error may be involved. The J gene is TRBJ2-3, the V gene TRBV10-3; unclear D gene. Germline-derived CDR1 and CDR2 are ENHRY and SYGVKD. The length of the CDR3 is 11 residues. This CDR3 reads CAISVTDMQYF. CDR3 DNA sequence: TGTGCCATCAGTGTAACTGATATGCAGTATTTT.

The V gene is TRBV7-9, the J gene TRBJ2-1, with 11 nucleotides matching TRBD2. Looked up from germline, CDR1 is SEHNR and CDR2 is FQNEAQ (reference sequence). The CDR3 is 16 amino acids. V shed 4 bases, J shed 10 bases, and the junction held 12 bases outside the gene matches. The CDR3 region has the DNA TGTGCCAGCAGCTCATTGCTTAGCGGGAGGGCTCTGGAGCAGTTCTTC. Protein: CASSSLLSGRALEQFF.

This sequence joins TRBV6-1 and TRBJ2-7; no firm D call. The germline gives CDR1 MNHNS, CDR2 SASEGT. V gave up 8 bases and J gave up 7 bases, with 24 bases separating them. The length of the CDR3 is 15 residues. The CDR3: CASVLVVGWVEEQYF. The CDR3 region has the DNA TGTGCCAGCGTCCTAGTAGTGGGCTGGGTCGAGGAGCAGTACTTC.

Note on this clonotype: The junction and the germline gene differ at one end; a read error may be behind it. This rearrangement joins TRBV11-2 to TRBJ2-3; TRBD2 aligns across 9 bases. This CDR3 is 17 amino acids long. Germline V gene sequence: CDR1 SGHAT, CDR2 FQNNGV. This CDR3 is CVSSSSASGISTDTHYF. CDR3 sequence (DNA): TGTGTCAGCAGCTCTAGCGCTAGCGGGATTAGCACAGATACGCACTATTTT.

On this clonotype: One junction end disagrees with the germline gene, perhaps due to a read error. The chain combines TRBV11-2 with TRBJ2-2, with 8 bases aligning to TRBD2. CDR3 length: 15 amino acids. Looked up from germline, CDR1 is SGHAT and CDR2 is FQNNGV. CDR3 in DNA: TGTGCCAGCAGCTACGGGGGGGGGGAGTGTCGGGGAGCTGTTTTT. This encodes CASSYGGGECRGAVF.

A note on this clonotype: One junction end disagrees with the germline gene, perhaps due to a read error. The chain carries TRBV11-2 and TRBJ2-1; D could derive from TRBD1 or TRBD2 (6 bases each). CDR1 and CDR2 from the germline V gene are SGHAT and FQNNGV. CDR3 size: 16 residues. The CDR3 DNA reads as TGTACCAGCAGCTCACGGGGGCCCGGGAGAGAAAATGAGCAGTTCTTC. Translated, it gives CTSSSRGPGRENEQFF. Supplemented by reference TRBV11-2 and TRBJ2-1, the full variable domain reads EAGVAQSPRYKIIEKRQSVAFWCNPISGHATLYWYQQILGQGPKLLIQFQNNGVVDDSQLPKDRFSAERLKGVDSTLKIQPAKLEDSAVYLCTSSSRGPGRENEQFFGPGTRLTVL.

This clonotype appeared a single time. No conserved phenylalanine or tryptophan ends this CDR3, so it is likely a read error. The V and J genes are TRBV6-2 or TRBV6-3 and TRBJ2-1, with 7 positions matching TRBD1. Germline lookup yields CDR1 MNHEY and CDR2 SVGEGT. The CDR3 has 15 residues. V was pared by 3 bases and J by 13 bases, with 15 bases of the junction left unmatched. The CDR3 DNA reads TGTGCCAGCAGTTATAGATCCCAGGGGGTGGTTGAACAGTTCTCC. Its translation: CASSYRSQGVVEQFS.

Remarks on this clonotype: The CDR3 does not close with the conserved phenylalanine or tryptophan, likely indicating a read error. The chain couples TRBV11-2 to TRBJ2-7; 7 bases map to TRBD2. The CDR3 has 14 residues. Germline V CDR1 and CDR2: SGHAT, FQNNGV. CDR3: CPSTAQRGSYEQYI. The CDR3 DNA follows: TGTCCCAGTACGGCTCAGCGGGGTTCCTACGAGCAGTACATC.

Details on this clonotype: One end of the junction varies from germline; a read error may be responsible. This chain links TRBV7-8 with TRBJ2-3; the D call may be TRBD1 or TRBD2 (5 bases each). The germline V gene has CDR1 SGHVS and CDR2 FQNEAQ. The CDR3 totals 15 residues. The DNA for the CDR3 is TGTGCCAGCAGCGCTGGTGGGGGAAGCACAGATACGCCGTATTTT. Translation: CASSAGGGSTDTPYF.

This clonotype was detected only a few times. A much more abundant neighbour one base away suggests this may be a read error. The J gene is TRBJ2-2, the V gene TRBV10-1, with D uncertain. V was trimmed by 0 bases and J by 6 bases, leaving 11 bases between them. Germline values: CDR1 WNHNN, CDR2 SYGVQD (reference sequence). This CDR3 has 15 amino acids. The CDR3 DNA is TGCGCCAGCAGTGAGTCGTCCGGAATCGCCGGGGAGCTGTTTTTT. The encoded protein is CASSESSGIAGELFF.

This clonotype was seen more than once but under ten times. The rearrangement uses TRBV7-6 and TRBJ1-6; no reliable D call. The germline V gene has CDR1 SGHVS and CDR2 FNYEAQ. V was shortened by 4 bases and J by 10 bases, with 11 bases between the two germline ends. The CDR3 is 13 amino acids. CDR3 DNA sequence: TGTGCCAGCAGCTCTGTAGGTGGCTCACCCCTCCACTTT. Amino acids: CASSSVGGSPLHF.

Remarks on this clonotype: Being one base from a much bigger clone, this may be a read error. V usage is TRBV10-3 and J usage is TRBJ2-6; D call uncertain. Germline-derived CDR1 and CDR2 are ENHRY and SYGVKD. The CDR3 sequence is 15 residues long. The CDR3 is CGIKTGSRGANVLTF. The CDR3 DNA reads TGTGGCATCAAAACCGGGTCGCGAGGGGCCAACGTCCTGACTTTC.

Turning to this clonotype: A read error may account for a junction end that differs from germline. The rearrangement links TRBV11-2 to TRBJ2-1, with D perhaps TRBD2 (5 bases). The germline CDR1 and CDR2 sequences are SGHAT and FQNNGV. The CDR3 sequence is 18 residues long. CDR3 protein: CTSSRTEGRLAKPNEQFF. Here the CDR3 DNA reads TGTACCAGCAGCCGTACAGAAGGGAGATTAGCGAAGCCCAATGAGCAGTTCTTC. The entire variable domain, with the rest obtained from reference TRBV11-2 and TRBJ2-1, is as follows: EAGVAQSPRYKIIEKRQSVAFWCNPISGHATLYWYQQILGQGPKLLIQFQNNGVVDDSQLPKDRFSAERLKGVDSTLKIQPAKLEDSAVYLCTSSRTEGRLAKPNEQFFGPGTRLTVL.